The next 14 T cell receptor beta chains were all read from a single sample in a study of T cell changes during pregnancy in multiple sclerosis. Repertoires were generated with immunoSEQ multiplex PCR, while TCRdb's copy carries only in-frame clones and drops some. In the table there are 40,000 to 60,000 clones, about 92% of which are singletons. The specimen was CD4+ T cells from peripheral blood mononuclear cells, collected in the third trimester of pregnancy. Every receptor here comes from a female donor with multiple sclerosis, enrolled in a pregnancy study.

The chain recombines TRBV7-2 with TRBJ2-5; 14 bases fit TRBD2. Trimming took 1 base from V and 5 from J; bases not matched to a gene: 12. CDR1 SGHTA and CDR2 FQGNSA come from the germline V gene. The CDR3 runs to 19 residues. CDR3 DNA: TGTGCCAGCAGCTTAGAATTGACTAGCGGGAGGGCCCTCGGGGAGACCCAGTACTTC. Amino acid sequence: CASSLELTSGRALGETQYF. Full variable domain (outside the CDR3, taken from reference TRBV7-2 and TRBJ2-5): GAGVSQSPSNKVTEKGKDVELRCDPISGHTALYWYRQSLGQGLEFLIYFQGNSAPDKSGLPSDRFSAERTGGSVSTLTIQRTQQEDSAVYLCASSLELTSGRALGETQYFGPGTRLLVL.

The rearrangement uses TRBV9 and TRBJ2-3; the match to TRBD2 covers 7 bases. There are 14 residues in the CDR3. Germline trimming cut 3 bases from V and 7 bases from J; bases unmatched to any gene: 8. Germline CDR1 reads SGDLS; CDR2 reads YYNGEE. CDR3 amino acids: CASSARLASHTQYF. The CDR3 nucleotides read TGTGCCAGCAGCGCGAGACTAGCTTCACATACGCAGTATTTT.

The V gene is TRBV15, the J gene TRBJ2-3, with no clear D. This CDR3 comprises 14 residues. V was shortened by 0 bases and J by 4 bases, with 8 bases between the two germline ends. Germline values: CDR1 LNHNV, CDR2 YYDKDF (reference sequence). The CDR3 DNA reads TGTGCCACCAGCAGAGATATGGCCGCAGATACGCAGTATTTT. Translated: CATSRDMAADTQYF.

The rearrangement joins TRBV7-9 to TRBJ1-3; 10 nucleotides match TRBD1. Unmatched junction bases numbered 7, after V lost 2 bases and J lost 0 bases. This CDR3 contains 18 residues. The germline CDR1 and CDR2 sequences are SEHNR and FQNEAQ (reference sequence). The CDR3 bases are TGTGCCAGCAGCTTATTGGGACAGGGGACCCGCTCTGGAAACACCATATATTTT. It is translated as CASSLLGQGTRSGNTIYF. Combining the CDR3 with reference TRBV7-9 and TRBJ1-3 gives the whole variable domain DTGVSQNPRHKITKRGQNVTFRCDPISEHNRLYWYRQTLGQGPEFLTYFQNEAQLEKSRLLSDRFSAERPKGSFSTLEIQRTEQGDSAMYLCASSLLGQGTRSGNTIYFGEGSWLTVV.

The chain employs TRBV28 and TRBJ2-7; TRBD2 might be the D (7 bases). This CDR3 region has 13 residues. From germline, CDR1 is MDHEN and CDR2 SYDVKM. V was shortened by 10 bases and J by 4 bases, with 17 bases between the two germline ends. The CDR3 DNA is TGTGCCACCGAGGGGGGGGGAGTGTACGAGCAGTACTTC. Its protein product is CATEGGGVYEQYF.

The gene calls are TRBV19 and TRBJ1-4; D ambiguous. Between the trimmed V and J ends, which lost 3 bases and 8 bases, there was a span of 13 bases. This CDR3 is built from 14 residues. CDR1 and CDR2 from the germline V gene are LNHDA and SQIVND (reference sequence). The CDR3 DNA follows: TGTGCCAGTAGTATCCAGTGGGGAGGGGAAAAACTGTTTTTT. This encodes CASSIQWGGEKLFF.

In nucleotides, the CDR3 is TGTGCCAGCAGTTACTCGACGCGGACTGACGGCTACACCTTC. Protein sequence: CASSYSTRTDGYTF. V and J are TRBV6-5 and TRBJ1-2; D gene uncertain. Trimming took 0 bases from V and 8 from J, leaving 13 bases between them. The CDR3 has 14 residues. The V gene's germline CDR1 is MNHEY and CDR2 SVGAGI.

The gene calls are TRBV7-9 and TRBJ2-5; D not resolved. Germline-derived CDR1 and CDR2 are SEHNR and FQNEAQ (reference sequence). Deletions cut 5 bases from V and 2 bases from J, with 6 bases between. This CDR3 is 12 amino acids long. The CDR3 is CASSTDQETQYF. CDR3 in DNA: TGTGCCAGCAGCACAGATCAAGAGACCCAGTACTTC. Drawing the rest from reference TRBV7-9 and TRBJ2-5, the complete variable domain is DTGVSQNPRHKITKRGQNVTFRCDPISEHNRLYWYRQTLGQGPEFLTYFQNEAQLEKSRLLSDRFSAERPKGSFSTLEIQRTEQGDSAMYLCASSTDQETQYFGPGTRLLVL.

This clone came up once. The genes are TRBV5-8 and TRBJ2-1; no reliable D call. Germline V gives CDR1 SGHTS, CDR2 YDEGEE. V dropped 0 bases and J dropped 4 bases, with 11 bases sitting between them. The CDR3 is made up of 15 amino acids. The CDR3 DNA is TGTGCCAGCAGCTTGGTGTCGTCGAGATACAATGAGCAGTTCTTC. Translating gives CASSLVSSRYNEQFF.

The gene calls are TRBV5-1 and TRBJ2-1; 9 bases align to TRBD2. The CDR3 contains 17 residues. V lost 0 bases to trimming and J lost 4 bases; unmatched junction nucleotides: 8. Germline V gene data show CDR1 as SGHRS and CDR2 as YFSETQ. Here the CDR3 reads CASSLVSGRGAYNEQFF. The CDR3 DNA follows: TGCGCCAGCAGCTTGGTTAGCGGGAGAGGGGCTTACAATGAGCAGTTCTTC.

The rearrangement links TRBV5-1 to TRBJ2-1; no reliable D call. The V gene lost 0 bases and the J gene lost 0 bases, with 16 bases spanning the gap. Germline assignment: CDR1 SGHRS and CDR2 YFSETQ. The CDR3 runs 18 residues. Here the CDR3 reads CASSLAHQSSRSYNEQFF. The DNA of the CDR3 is TGCGCCAGCAGCTTGGCCCACCAGTCGTCCCGCTCCTACAATGAGCAGTTCTTC.

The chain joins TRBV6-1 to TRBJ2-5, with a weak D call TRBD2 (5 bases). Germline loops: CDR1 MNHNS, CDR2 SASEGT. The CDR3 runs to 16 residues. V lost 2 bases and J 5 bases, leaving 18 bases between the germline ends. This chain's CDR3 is CASSESGGRSGETQYF. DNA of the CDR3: TGTGCCAGCAGTGAAAGTGGAGGCAGGTCTGGCGAGACCCAGTACTTC.

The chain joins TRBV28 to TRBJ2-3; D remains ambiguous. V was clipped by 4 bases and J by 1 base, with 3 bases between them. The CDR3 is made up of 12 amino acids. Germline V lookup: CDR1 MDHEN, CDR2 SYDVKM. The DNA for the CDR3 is TGTGCCAGCAGTTCCGGCACAGATACGCAGTATTTT. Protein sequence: CASSSGTDTQYF.

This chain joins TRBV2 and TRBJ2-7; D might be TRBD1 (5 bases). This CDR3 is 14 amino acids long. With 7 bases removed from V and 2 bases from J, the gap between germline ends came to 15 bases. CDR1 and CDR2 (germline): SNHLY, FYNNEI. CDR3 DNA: TGTGCCAGCAAGGGCAGGACATCTACCTACGAGCAGTACTTC. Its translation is CASKGRTSTYEQYF.